This T cell receptor (beta chain) was sequenced during a study of beta chain features in type 1 diabetes. Sorting of CD4+ naive, central memory, regulatory and stem cell-like memory cells was performed via CD45RO/CCR7/CD25/CD127/CD95/CD27. The isolated RNA, all of it, was reverse transcribed, so expressed TCRB transcripts were what got sequenced. Using immunoSEQ multiplex PCR, the repertoire was profiled, and TCRdb retains in-frame clones only, with some absent. The sample consists of 200,000 to 300,000 clones, around 68% of them appearing once. Study-wide points: Overrepresentation of cells with high TCR expression could result from cDNA sequencing. Moderately but significantly shorter TCRB CDR3s were found in Type 1 diabetes patients in all four CD4+ subsets. For type 1 diabetes patients, VDJ junctions showed fewer insertions and more deletions.

This clone was observed a handful of times. Its antigen is unknown. Germline V gene lookup returns CDR1 SQVTM and CDR2 ANQGSEA. The ends were cut back, 6 bases at V and 2 bases at J, with 21 bases in the middle. The CDR3 is made up of 16 amino acids. This receptor was obtained from a man aged 25-45 years in good health. The chain carries TRBV29-1 and TRBJ2-3; D not certain. The sequencing input was naive CD4+ T cells from blood. CDR3 bases: TGCAGCGTATTACTCCAGGTTGGGCCATACACAGATACGCAGTATTTT. This sequence encodes CSVLLQVGPYTDTQYF.